The TCR beta chain described here comes from a study of blood T cell repertoires in COVID-19. Study as a whole: Acute and convalescent COVID-19 specimens originated in the United States, Italy and Spain. T cells, B-cell-depleted T cells, or PBMCs supplied cDNA or gDNA.

This clone has more than one count but fewer than ten. Some clones are missing from TCRdb's copy, which holds only in-frame ones; the method was immunoSEQ multiplex PCR. The table shows approximately 77,000 clones, with approximately 85% occurring only once. Trimming cost V 0 bases and J 3 bases, with 9 bases left between them. Germline CDR1 LGHNA, CDR2 YNFKEQ. The CDR3 length is 16 residues. Seattle participants joined during active infection and were tracked over time. This sequence was found in a man over 45 with COVID-19, enrolled during active disease. The sequenced sample consisted of peripheral blood. The chain is built from TRBV4-2 and TRBJ2-6, with D perhaps matching TRBD2 (5 bases). For the CDR3, the DNA is TGTGCCAGCAGCCAAGACGGGAAGGGTGGGGCCAACGTCCTGACTTTC. This encodes CASSQDGKGGANVLTF.